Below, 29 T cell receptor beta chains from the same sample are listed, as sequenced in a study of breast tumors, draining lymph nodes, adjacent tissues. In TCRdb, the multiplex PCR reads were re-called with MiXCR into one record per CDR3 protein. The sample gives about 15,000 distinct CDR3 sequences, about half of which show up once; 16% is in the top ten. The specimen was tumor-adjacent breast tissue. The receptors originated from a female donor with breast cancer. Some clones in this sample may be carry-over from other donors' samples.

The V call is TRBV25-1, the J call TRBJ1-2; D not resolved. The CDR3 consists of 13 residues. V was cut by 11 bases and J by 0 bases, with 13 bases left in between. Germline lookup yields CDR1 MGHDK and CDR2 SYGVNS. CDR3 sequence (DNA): TGTGCCTTAAGCACTGAAGCTAACTATGGCTACACCTTC. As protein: CALSTEANYGYTF.

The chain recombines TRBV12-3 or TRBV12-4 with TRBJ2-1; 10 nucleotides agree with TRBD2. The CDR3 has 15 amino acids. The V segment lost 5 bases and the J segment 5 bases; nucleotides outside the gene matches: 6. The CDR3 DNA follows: TGTGCCAGCAGTCTACCGGGACTAGCGAACAATGAGCAGTTCTTC. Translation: CASSLPGLANNEQFF.

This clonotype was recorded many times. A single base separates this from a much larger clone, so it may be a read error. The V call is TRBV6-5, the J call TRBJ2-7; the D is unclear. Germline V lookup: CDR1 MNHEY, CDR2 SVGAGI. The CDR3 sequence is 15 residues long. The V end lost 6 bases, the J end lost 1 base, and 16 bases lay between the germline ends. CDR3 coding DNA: TGTGCCAGCAGACCATGGTCGGACGGGTCCTACGAGCAGTACTTC. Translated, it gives CASRPWSDGSYEQYF.

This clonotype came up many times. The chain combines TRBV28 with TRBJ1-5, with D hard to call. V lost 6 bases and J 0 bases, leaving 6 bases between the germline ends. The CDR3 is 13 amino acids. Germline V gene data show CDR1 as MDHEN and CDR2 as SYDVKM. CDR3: CASRQDSNQPQHF. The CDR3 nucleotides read TGTGCCAGCAGGCAGGATAGCAATCAGCCCCAGCATTTT.

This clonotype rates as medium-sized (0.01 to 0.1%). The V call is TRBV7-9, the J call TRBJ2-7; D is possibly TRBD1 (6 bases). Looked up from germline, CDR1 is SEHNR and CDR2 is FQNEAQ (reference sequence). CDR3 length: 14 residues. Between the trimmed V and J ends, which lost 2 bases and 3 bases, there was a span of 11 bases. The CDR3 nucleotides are TGTGCCAGCAGCTTACTCCCGGACAGCTACGAGCAGTACTTC. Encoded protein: CASSLLPDSYEQYF.

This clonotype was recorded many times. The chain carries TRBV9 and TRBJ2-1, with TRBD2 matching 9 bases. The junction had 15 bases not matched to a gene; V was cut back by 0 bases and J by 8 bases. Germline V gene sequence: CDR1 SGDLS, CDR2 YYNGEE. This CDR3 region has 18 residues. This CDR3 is CASSVGATSGLREDEQFF. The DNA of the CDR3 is TGTGCCAGCAGCGTAGGGGCCACTAGCGGGTTGCGAGAGGATGAGCAGTTCTTC.

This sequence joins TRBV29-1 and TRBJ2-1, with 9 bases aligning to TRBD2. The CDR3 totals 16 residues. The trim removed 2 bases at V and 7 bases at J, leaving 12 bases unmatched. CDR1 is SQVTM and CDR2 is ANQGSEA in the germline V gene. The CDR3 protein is CSVEKIAGVGLNEQFF. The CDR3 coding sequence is TGCAGCGTTGAAAAGATAGCGGGAGTGGGCCTGAATGAGCAGTTCTTC.

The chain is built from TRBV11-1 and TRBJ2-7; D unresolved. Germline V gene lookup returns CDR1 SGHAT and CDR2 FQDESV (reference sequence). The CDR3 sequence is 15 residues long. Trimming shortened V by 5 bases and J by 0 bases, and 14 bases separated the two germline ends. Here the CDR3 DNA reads TGTGCCAGCAGCCGAGGAAGGGCCACCTCCTACGAGCAGTACTTC. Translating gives CASSRGRATSYEQYF.

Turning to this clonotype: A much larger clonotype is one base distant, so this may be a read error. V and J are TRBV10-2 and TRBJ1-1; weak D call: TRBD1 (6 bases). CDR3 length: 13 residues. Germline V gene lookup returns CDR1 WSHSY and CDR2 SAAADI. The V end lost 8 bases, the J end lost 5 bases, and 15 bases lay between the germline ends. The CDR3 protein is CASGRDILTEAFF. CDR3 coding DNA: TGCGCCAGCGGGAGGGACATCCTAACTGAAGCTTTCTTT.

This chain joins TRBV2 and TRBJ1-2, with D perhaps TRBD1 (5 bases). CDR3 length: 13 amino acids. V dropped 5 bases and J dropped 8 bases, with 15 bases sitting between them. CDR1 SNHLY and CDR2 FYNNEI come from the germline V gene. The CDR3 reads CASSLEGARGYTF. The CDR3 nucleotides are TGTGCCAGCAGTCTTGAAGGGGCTCGGGGCTACACCTTC.

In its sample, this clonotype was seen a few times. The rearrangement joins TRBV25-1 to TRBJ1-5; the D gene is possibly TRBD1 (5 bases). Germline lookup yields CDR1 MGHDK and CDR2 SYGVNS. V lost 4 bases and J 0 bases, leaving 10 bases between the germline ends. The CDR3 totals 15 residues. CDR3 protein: CASSGWGNSNQPQHF. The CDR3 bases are TGTGCCAGCAGTGGGTGGGGGAATAGCAATCAGCCCCAGCATTTT.

This CDR3 is CAISVRTGDSGYTF. The CDR3 DNA reads TGTGCCATCAGTGTGCGGACAGGGGACTCTGGCTACACCTTC. The chain is built from TRBV10-3 and TRBJ1-2; 9 bases are shared with TRBD1. The junction had 7 bases not matched to a gene; V was cut back by 4 bases and J by 7 bases. There are 14 residues in the CDR3. Germline V gives CDR1 ENHRY, CDR2 SYGVKD.

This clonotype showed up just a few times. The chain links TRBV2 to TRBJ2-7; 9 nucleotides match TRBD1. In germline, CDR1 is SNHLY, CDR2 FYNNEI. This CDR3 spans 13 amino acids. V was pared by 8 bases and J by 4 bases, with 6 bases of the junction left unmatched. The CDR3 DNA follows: TGTGCCAGCGCCCGGGACAGGGAATACGAGCAGTACTTC. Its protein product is CASARDREYEQYF.

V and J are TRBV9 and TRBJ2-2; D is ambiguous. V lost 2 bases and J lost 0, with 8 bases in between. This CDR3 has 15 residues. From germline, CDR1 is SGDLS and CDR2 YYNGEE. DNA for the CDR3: TGTGCCAGCAGCGTTGGACCTACGAACACCGGGGAGCTGTTTTTT. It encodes CASSVGPTNTGELFF.

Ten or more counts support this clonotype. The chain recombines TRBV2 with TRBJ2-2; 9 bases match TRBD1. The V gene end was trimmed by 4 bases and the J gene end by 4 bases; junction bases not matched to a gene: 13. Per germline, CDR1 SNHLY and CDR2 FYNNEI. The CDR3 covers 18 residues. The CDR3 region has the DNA TGTGCCAGCAGTGGCCGCCCGACAGGGGGGCTTGGCACCGGGGAGCTGTTTTTT. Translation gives CASSGRPTGGLGTGELFF.

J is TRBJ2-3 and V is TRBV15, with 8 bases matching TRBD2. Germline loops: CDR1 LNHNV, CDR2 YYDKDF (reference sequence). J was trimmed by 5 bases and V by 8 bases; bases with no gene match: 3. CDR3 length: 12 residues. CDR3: CATDSGGDTQYF. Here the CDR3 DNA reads TGTGCCACCGACAGCGGGGGAGATACGCAGTATTTT. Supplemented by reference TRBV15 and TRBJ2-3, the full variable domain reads DAMVIQNPRYQVTQFGKPVTLSCSQTLNHNVMYWYQQKSSQAPKLLFHYYDKDFNNEADTPDNFQSRRPNTSFCFLDIRSPGLGDTAMYLCATDSGGDTQYFGPGTRLTVL.

CDR3 sequence (DNA): TGTGCCATCAGTGGACAGGGGACCTACGAGCAGTACTTC. Translating gives CAISGQGTYEQYF. The chain recombines TRBV10-3 with TRBJ2-7; 8 bases fit TRBD1. The trim removed 4 bases at V and 2 bases at J, leaving 1 base unmatched. The CDR3 consists of 13 residues. Germline lookup yields CDR1 ENHRY and CDR2 SYGVKD.

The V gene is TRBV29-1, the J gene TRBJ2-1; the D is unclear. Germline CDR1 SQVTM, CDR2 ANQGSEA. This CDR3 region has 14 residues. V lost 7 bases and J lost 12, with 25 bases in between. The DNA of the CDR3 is TGCAGCGCCCGTTGTGAACCACGGCCAGATTGGCAGTTCTTC. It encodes CSARCEPRPDWQFF.

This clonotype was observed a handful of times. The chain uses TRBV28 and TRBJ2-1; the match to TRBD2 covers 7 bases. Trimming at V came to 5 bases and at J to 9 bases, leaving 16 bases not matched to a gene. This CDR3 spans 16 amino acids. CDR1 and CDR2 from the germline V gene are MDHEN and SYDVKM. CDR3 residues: CASSPSGGGGQSEQFF. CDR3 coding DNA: TGTGCCAGCAGTCCCTCGGGGGGTGGGGGTCAAAGTGAGCAGTTCTTC.

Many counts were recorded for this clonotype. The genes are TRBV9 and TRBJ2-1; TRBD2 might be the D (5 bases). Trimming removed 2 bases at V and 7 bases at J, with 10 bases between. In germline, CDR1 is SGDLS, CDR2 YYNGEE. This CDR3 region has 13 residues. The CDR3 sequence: CASSVSTGNEQFF. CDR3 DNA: TGTGCCAGCAGCGTTAGTACGGGGAATGAGCAGTTCTTC.

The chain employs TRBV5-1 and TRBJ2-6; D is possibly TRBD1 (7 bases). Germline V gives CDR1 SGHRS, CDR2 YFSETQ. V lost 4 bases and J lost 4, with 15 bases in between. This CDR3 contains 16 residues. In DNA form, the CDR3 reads TGCGCCAGCAGCGTAGGGGGCGCGGGAGGGGCCAACGTCCTGACTTTC. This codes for CASSVGGAGGANVLTF.

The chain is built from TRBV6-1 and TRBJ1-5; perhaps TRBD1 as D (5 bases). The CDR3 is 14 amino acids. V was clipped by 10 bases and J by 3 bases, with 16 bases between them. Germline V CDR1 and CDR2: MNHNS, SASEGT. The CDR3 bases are TGTGCCATCTGGGCAGGGTACGACAATCAGCCCCAGCATTTT. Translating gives CAIWAGYDNQPQHF.

DNA of the CDR3: TGTGCCAGCAGCCATCCGGGACAGGCGCCCTACGAGCAGTACTTC. Translated, it gives CASSHPGQAPYEQYF. The chain links TRBV11-3 to TRBJ2-7; TRBD1 aligns across 8 bases. V trimming: 5 bases; J trimming: 2 bases; junction bases outside the gene matches: 8. In germline, CDR1 is SGHNT, CDR2 YENEEA. CDR3 length: 15 amino acids. The entire variable domain, with the rest obtained from reference TRBV11-3 and TRBJ2-7, is as follows: EAGVVQSPRYKIIEKKQPVAFWCNPISGHNTLYWYLQNLGQGPELLIRYENEEAVDDSQLPKDRFSAERLKGVDSTLKIQPAELGDSAVYLCASSHPGQAPYEQYFGPGTRLTVT.

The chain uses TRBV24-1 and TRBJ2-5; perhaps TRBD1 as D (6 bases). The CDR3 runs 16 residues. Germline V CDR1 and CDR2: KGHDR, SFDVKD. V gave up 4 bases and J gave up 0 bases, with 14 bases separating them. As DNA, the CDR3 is TGTGCCACCAGTGACTACGGGACACGGCACCAAGAGACCCAGTACTTC. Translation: CATSDYGTRHQETQYF.

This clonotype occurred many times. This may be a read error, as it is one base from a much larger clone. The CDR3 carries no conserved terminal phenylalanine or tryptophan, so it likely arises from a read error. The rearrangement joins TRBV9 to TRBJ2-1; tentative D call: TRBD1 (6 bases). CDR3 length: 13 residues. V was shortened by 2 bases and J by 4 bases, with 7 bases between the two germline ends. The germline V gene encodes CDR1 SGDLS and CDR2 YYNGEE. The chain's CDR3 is CASSVGQYNEQFS. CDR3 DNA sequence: TGTGCCAGCAGCGTTGGACAGTACAATGAGCAGTTCTCC.

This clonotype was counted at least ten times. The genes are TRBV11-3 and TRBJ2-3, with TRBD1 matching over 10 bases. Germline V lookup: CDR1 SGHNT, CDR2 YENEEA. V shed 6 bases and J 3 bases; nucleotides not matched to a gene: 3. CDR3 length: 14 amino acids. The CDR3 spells CASRTGGMTDTQYF. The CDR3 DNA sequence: TGTGCCAGCAGGACAGGGGGCATGACAGATACGCAGTATTTT.

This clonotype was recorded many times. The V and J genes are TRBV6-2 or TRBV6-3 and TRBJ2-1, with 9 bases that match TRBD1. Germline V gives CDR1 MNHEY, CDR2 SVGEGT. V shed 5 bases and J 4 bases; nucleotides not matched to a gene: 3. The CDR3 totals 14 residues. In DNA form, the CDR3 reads TGTGCCAGCAGTACAGGGGGCGATTACAATGAGCAGTTCTTC. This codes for CASSTGGDYNEQFF.

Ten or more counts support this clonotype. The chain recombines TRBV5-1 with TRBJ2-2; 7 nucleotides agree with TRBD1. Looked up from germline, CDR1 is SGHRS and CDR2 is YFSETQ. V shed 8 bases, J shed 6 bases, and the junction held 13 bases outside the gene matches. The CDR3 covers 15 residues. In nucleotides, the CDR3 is TGCGCCAGTTTAGGGGGCGCGTTAAATCCCGGGGAGCTGTTTTTT. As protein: CASLGGALNPGELFF.

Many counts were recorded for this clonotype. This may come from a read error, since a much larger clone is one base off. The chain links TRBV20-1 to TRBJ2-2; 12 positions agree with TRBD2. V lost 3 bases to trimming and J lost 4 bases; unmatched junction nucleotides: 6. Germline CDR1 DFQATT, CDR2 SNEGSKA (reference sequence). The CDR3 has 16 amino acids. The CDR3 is CSARLLAGGSTGELFF. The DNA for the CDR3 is TGCAGTGCTAGGCTACTAGCGGGAGGTTCCACCGGGGAGCTGTTTTTT.